Listed here are 20 T cell receptor beta chains from one sample, sequenced in a study of technical replicates of blood from a handful of donors. The repertoire was sequenced with immunoSEQ multiplex PCR; TCRdb's copy has only in-frame clones and lacks some. The data contain just over 80,000 clones, approximately 97% of them singletons. The sequencing input was T cells isolated from PBMCs. The receptors were gathered from a human donor in good health.

V and J are TRBV6-6 and TRBJ2-3; 8 nucleotides align to TRBD2. Germline V gene sequence: CDR1 MNHNY, CDR2 SVGAGI (reference sequence). V shed 7 bases and J 4 bases; nucleotides not matched to a gene: 10. This CDR3 contains 15 residues. For the CDR3, the DNA is TGTGCCAGCATAGAAGGTGCGGGAGGATCAGATACGCAGTATTTT. Protein product: CASIEGAGGSDTQYF.

The genes are TRBV10-3 and TRBJ1-1; possible D gene TRBD1, 5 bases. Germline CDR1 reads ENHRY; CDR2 reads SYGVKD. CDR3 length equals 14 residues. With 0 bases removed from V and 10 bases from J, the gap between germline ends came to 15 bases. The CDR3 DNA sequence: TGTGCCATCAGTGAGTCGAGGACACTTAGTACAGCTTTCTTT. It specifies CAISESRTLSTAFF.

The chain employs TRBV5-4 and TRBJ2-1; 11 nucleotides agree with TRBD2. V was clipped by 0 bases and J by 7 bases; unmatched bases: 6. The CDR3 covers 16 residues. Per germline, CDR1 SGHNT and CDR2 YYREEE (reference sequence). The CDR3 sequence: CASSLVDRLAGNEQFF. The CDR3 nucleotides are TGTGCCAGCAGCTTGGTAGATCGACTAGCGGGAAATGAGCAGTTCTTC. The full variable domain, in which reference TRBV5-4 and TRBJ2-1 provide the parts outside the CDR3, is ETGVTQSPTHLIKTRGQQVTLRCSSQSGHNTVSWYQQALGQGPQFIFQYYREEENGRGNFPPRFSGLQFPNYSSELNVNALELDDSALYLCASSLVDRLAGNEQFFGPGTRLTVL.

This sequence joins TRBV7-8 and TRBJ2-7, with a weak D call TRBD2 (6 bases). The V end lost 3 bases, the J end lost 7 bases, and 13 bases lay between the germline ends. The CDR3 spans 13 residues. The germline V gene encodes CDR1 SGHVS and CDR2 FQNEAQ. As DNA, the CDR3 is TGTGCCAGCAGCTTTGGAGGGGCATGGGAGCAGTACTTC. It codes for CASSFGGAWEQYF.

V gene TRBV11-2 combines with J gene TRBJ2-2; TRBD2 matches 8 bases. The trim removed 6 bases at V and 0 bases at J, leaving 6 bases unmatched. Looked up from germline, CDR1 is SGHAT and CDR2 is FQNNGV. This CDR3 spans 16 amino acids. For the CDR3, the DNA is TGTGCCAGCAGTGGGGGTAGCGGGACGAACACCGGGGAGCTGTTTTTT. Translating gives CASSGGSGTNTGELFF.

This chain uses TRBV2 with TRBJ2-2; a weak D match, TRBD2 (6 bases). The CDR3 is made up of 15 amino acids. Trimming left V 6 bases short and J 1 base short, with 12 bases between. The germline CDR1 and CDR2 sequences are SNHLY and FYNNEI. CDR3: CASSFTGENTGELFF. For the CDR3, the DNA is TGTGCCAGCAGCTTCACGGGAGAGAACACCGGGGAGCTGTTTTTT.

In this sample, this clone turned up once. This sequence joins TRBV6-5 and TRBJ2-1; perhaps TRBD2 as D (5 bases). V was cut by 5 bases and J by 8 bases, with 10 bases left in between. This CDR3 has 12 residues. Per the germline V gene, CDR1 is MNHEY and CDR2 is SVGAGI. CDR3 sequence (DNA): TGTGCCAGCAGTCATGAGGGTCATGAGCAGTTCTTC. Translation gives CASSHEGHEQFF.

Written as DNA, the CDR3 is TGTGCCAGCAGCGAGTTTAGCGGGGTTAACACCGGGGAGCTGTTTTTT. Protein sequence: CASSEFSGVNTGELFF. The chain combines TRBV9 with TRBJ2-2; 8 positions agree with TRBD2. Germline V CDR1 and CDR2: SGDLS, YYNGEE. Unmatched junction bases numbered 6, after V lost 3 bases and J lost 2 bases. The CDR3 length is 16 residues.

The CDR3 DNA sequence: TGTGCCAGCAGCCCTGGAGGGCGGGAGGTAGATACGCAGTATTTT. It codes for CASSPGGREVDTQYF. The chain employs TRBV9 and TRBJ2-3, with 8 bases aligning to TRBD2. Germline V CDR1 and CDR2: SGDLS, YYNGEE. The V segment lost 4 bases and the J segment 5 bases; nucleotides outside the gene matches: 9. The CDR3 sequence is 15 residues long.

The gene calls are TRBV28 and TRBJ1-5; 11 nucleotides line up with TRBD1. CDR3 length: 15 amino acids. The trim removed 7 bases at V and 4 bases at J, leaving 6 bases unmatched. Germline-derived CDR1 and CDR2 are MDHEN and SYDVKM. Written as DNA, the CDR3 is TGTGCCAGCACTAAGGACAGGGGGCTGAATCAGCCCCAGCATTTT. Translated: CASTKDRGLNQPQHF. The whole variable domain, remainder taken from reference TRBV28 and TRBJ1-5, is DVKVTQSSRYLVKRTGEKVFLECVQDMDHENMFWYRQDPGLGLRLIYFSYDVKMKEKGDIPEGYSVSREKKERFSLILESASTNQTSMYLCASTKDRGLNQPQHFGDGTRLSIL.

V and J are TRBV23-1 and TRBJ1-5; 9 bases line up with TRBD1. TRBV23-1 belongs to the ORF category, with a function that is uncertain. The CDR3 contains 17 residues. V dropped 4 bases and J dropped 0; count of bases not matched to a gene: 7. CDR3 coding DNA: TGCGCCAGCAGTCCCTCGGACAGGGGATTTAGCAATCAGCCCCAGCATTTT. It codes for CASSPSDRGFSNQPQHF.

The chain has TRBV5-4 and TRBJ2-3, with a tentative D call TRBD2 (5 bases). The V end lost 0 bases, the J end lost 2 bases, and 13 bases lay between the germline ends. CDR3 length: 16 amino acids. Germline lookup yields CDR1 SGHNT and CDR2 YYREEE (reference sequence). CDR3 DNA: TGTGCCAGCAGCTTGGTCGGACGGGGAATCACAGATACGCAGTATTTT. Protein: CASSLVGRGITDTQYF. The entire variable domain, with the rest obtained from reference TRBV5-4 and TRBJ2-3, is as follows: ETGVTQSPTHLIKTRGQQVTLRCSSQSGHNTVSWYQQALGQGPQFIFQYYREEENGRGNFPPRFSGLQFPNYSSELNVNALELDDSALYLCASSLVGRGITDTQYFGPGTRLTVL.

The rearrangement uses TRBV6-5 and TRBJ1-3, with D possibly matching TRBD1 (6 bases). The CDR3 is 15 amino acids. Germline-derived CDR1 and CDR2 are MNHEY and SVGAGI. The V end was cut by 6 bases, the J end by 0 bases, with 12 bases between. The CDR3 bases are TGTGCCAGCAGAAGGACAGTCGTCTCTGGAAACACCATATATTTT. This codes for CASRRTVVSGNTIYF.

The J gene is TRBJ1-3, the V gene TRBV19; 7 bases map to TRBD1. CDR1 is LNHDA and CDR2 is SQIVND in the germline V gene (reference sequence). After removal of 4 bases from V and 2 bases from J, the junction contained 5 bases not matched to a gene. There are 15 residues in the CDR3. This CDR3 is CASSNTGDTGNTIYF. CDR3 DNA: TGTGCCAGTAGTAACACAGGGGACACTGGAAACACCATATATTTT. Full variable domain (rest looked up from reference TRBV19 and TRBJ1-3): DGGITQSPKYLFRKEGQNVTLSCEQNLNHDAMYWYRQDPGQGLRLIYYSQIVNDFQKGDIAEGYSVSREKKESFPLTVTSAQKNPTAFYLCASSNTGDTGNTIYFGEGSWLTVV.

This clone was counted once. This chain joins TRBV5-5 and TRBJ2-7; TRBD1 matches at 12 bases. Germline values: CDR1 SGHKS, CDR2 YYEKEE (reference sequence). The CDR3 loop spans 14 amino acids. Trimming cost V 4 bases and J 5 bases; bases outside gene matches: 4. The CDR3 bases are TGTGCCAGCAGCCCGGGACAGGGGGCCCACGAGCAGTACTTC. As protein: CASSPGQGAHEQYF. The whole variable domain, filled in from reference TRBV5-5 and TRBJ2-7, reads DAGVTQSPTHLIKTRGQQVTLRCSPISGHKSVSWYQQVLGQGPQFIFQYYEKEERGRGNFPDRFSARQFPNYSSELNVNALLLGDSALYLCASSPGQGAHEQYFGPGTRLTVT.

This sequence joins TRBV11-2 and TRBJ1-1, with unresolved D. From germline, CDR1 is SGHAT and CDR2 FQNNGV. V was clipped by 2 bases and J by 5 bases, with 9 bases between them. The CDR3 totals 13 residues. DNA of the CDR3: TGTGCCAGCAGCTTAAGCGTGTTAACTGAAGCTTTCTTT. This codes for CASSLSVLTEAFF.

The V gene is TRBV7-9, the J gene TRBJ1-2; weak D call: TRBD1 (6 bases). Germline CDR1 SEHNR, CDR2 FQNEAQ (reference sequence). Trimming stripped 5 bases from V and 3 bases from J, with 13 bases between. This CDR3 is 14 amino acids long. Written as DNA, the CDR3 is TGTGCCAGCAGCCCATCAGGGGAAGACTATGGCTACACCTTC. This gives the protein CASSPSGEDYGYTF. The full variable domain, its missing parts supplied by reference TRBV7-9 and TRBJ1-2, is DTGVSQNPRHKITKRGQNVTFRCDPISEHNRLYWYRQTLGQGPEFLTYFQNEAQLEKSRLLSDRFSAERPKGSFSTLEIQRTEQGDSAMYLCASSPSGEDYGYTFGSGTRLTVV.

This clone has only one observation. The rearrangement joins TRBV7-9 to TRBJ1-2; 12 bases are a match to TRBD1. Per germline, CDR1 SEHNR and CDR2 FQNEAQ (reference sequence). This CDR3 spans 17 amino acids. J lost 4 bases, V lost 1 base, and 7 bases had no gene match. The CDR3 region has the DNA TGTGCCAGCAGCTTAGTGGGACAGGGGGCTAGAATCTATGGCTACACCTTC. This translates into CASSLVGQGARIYGYTF. Full variable domain (rest looked up from reference TRBV7-9 and TRBJ1-2): DTGVSQNPRHKITKRGQNVTFRCDPISEHNRLYWYRQTLGQGPEFLTYFQNEAQLEKSRLLSDRFSAERPKGSFSTLEIQRTEQGDSAMYLCASSLVGQGARIYGYTFGSGTRLTVV.

The J gene is TRBJ1-1, the V gene TRBV6-5; 8 bases are a match to TRBD1. This CDR3 is 16 amino acids long. From germline, CDR1 is MNHEY and CDR2 SVGAGI. V dropped 0 bases and J dropped 3; count of bases not matched to a gene: 6. The CDR3 here is CASSYSTGEVDTEAFF. The CDR3 DNA reads as TGTGCCAGCAGTTACTCGACAGGGGAGGTTGACACTGAAGCTTTCTTT.

Only one count was recorded for this clone. V is TRBV27 and J is TRBJ2-7; D is possibly TRBD1 (6 bases). Trimming left V 1 base short and J 0 bases short, with 10 bases between. The CDR3 is made up of 15 amino acids. The germline V gene has CDR1 MNHEY and CDR2 SMNVEV (reference sequence). The CDR3 region is CASSLYPGHSYEQYF. In DNA, the CDR3 is TGTGCCAGCAGTTTATACCCGGGACACTCCTACGAGCAGTACTTC.